This T cell receptor (beta chain) emerged from a study of radiotherapy plus CTLA-4 blockade in lung cancer. Study-wide background: Disease control was present in roughly 30% of patients, and objective responses in roughly 17%.

Only in-frame clones appear in the TCRdb table, and some are missing; sequencing was by immunoSEQ multiplex PCR. The data hold 25,000 to 40,000 clones, with roughly 71% observed a single time. Germline V gene data show CDR1 as LNHDA and CDR2 as SQIVND (reference sequence). V was shortened by 3 bases and J by 7 bases, with 16 bases between the two germline ends. The CDR3 has 15 amino acids. The study treated chemo-refractory metastatic non-small-cell lung cancer patients with focal radiation plus ipilimumab CTLA-4 blockade. This clonotype was sampled from a human donor with non-small cell lung cancer who had stable disease on radiotherapy plus ipilimumab. The chain joins TRBV19 to TRBJ1-5; tentative D call: TRBD1 (5 bases). The source was peripheral blood, collected from a patient treated with radiotherapy plus ipilimumab. The CDR3 region has the DNA TGTGCCAGTAGTATCCAAGGAGGACCAGGGCAGCCCCAGCATTTT. This translates into CASSIQGGPGQPQHF.